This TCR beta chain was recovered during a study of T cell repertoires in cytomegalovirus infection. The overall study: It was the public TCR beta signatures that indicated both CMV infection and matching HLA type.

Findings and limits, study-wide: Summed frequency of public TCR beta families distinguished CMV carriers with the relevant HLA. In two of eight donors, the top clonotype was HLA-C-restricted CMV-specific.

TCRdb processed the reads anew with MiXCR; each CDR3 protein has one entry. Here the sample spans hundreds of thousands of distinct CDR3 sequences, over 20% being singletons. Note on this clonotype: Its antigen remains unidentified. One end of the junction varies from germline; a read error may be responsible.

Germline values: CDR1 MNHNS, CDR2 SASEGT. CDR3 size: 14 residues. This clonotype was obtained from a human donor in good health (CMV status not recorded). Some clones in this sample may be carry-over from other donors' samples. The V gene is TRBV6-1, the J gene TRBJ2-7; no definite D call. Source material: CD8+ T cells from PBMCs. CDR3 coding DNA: TGTACCAGCAGTACGGGCGACGGAGCCTACGAGCAGTACTTC. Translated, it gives CTSSTGDGAYEQYF.